This TCR beta chain was found in a study of T cells in Graves' hyperthyroidism and ophthalmopathy. This clonotype has just one count. The junction had 8 bases not matched to a gene; V was cut back by 5 bases and J by 2 bases. This CDR3 has 15 amino acids. Amplified TCR beta CDR3 regions derived from RNA transcripts. Researchers ran a first-round RT-PCR on the TCR CDR3 using the HTBI primer set. A single record per CDR3 protein comes from TCRdb applying MiXCR to the multiplex PCR reads. The table records 20,000 or so distinct CDR3 sequences, about 53% of them present only once. The receptor was isolated from a woman in her thirties or forties with Graves' hyperthyroidism that later progressed to Graves' ophthalmopathy. This chain connects TRBV12-3 or TRBV12-4 to TRBJ2-5; 7 bases agree with TRBD1. The sequenced material came from blood. CDR3 sequence reads: CASSPGTVSQETQYF. The DNA of the CDR3 is TGTGCCAGCAGTCCAGGGACAGTATCTCAAGAGACCCAGTACTTC.